The 8 T cell receptor beta chains presented below share a single source sample, sequenced in a study of T cells in localized non-small cell lung cancer. Sequencing was performed with immunoSEQ multiplex PCR; in TCRdb, only in-frame clones are kept and a portion is missing. The data show 45,000 or so clones, 81% seen once. The material sequenced was peripheral blood mononuclear cells, taken before any cancer treatment. These receptors all come from a man aged 35-69 years with stage III lung adenocarcinoma.

V gene TRBV7-2 combines with J gene TRBJ1-2; D gene ambiguous. This CDR3 comprises 15 residues. Trimming took 5 bases from V and 2 from J, leaving 15 bases between them. CDR1 is SGHTA, CDR2 FQGNSA, per germline. CDR3 sequence (DNA): TGTGCCAGCAGCCCCGAGGGAGGCCCAAACTATGGCTACACCTTC. It yields the protein CASSPEGGPNYGYTF.

The chain uses TRBV28 and TRBJ2-3, with D unclear. The CDR3 runs to 15 residues. The germline V gene encodes CDR1 MDHEN and CDR2 SYDVKM. Trimming removed 2 bases at V and 4 bases at J, with 13 bases between. The CDR3 sequence: CASSLNYPVPDTQYF. CDR3 DNA sequence: TGTGCCAGCAGTTTAAATTACCCCGTCCCAGATACGCAGTATTTT.

The chain joins TRBV7-8 to TRBJ2-5; D perhaps matches TRBD1 (6 bases). CDR3 size: 16 residues. Germline V lookup: CDR1 SGHVS, CDR2 FQNEAQ. V was clipped by 0 bases and J by 0 bases, with 11 bases between them. In DNA, the CDR3 is TGTGCCAGCAGCTTAGCGTTGGCAGGGGACCAAGAGACCCAGTACTTC. Protein: CASSLALAGDQETQYF.

This chain uses TRBV11-3 with TRBJ2-1; TRBD2 is a possible D gene (6 bases). Trimming took 4 bases from V and 0 from J, leaving 13 bases between them. The CDR3 loop spans 16 amino acids. Germline CDR1 and CDR2: SGHNT and YENEEA. The CDR3 loop reads CASSSSREFSYNEQFF. In DNA form, the CDR3 reads TGTGCCAGCAGCTCATCCCGGGAGTTCTCCTACAATGAGCAGTTCTTC.

This clone was found a few times. V and J are TRBV6-6 and TRBJ2-1, with unresolved D. V gave up 0 bases and J gave up 14 bases, with 8 bases separating them. There are 11 residues in the CDR3. Looked up from germline, CDR1 is MNHNY and CDR2 is SVGAGI (reference sequence). CDR3 region: CASSYSWVEFF. In DNA, the CDR3 is TGTGCCAGCAGTTACTCATGGGTAGAGTTCTTC.

The chain combines TRBV29-1 with TRBJ2-1; 10 bases map to TRBD2. The CDR3 covers 15 residues. Trimming removed 2 bases from V and 5 bases from J; junction bases left unmatched: 6. Germline CDR1 reads SQVTM; CDR2 reads ANQGSEA. This chain's CDR3 is CSVEYTSGAHNEQFF. DNA for the CDR3: TGCAGCGTTGAATATACTAGCGGGGCCCACAATGAGCAGTTCTTC.

The CDR3 bases are TGCAGCGTTGATGGGTTAGCGGGGGGTTCCTACAATGAGCAGTTCTTC. It codes for CSVDGLAGGSYNEQFF. J is TRBJ2-1 and V is TRBV29-1, with 10 positions matching TRBD2. The CDR3 consists of 16 residues. The germline gives CDR1 SQVTM, CDR2 ANQGSEA. Trimming took 3 bases from V and 1 from J; bases not matched to a gene: 6.

The rearrangement uses TRBV9 and TRBJ1-6; the match to TRBD1 covers 7 bases. V shed 4 bases, J shed 5 bases, and the junction held 3 bases outside the gene matches. Per germline, CDR1 SGDLS and CDR2 YYNGEE. The CDR3 has 14 amino acids. The CDR3 bases are TGTGCCAGCAGCCCGACAGGGAATAATTCACCCCTCCACTTT. It specifies CASSPTGNNSPLHF.